The 30 T cell receptor beta chains below were found in one sample sequenced in a study of cytomegalovirus exposure and HLA in healthy donors. Some clones are missing from TCRdb's copy, which holds only in-frame ones; the method was immunoSEQ multiplex PCR. The table shows roughly 180,000 clones, with roughly nine tenths occurring only once. Sequenced: PBMCs. The source of these receptors is a man in his thirties or forties in good health and CMV-seropositive.

This clone has a single count. The chain employs TRBV7-3 and TRBJ1-6, with a weak D call TRBD1 (5 bases). The germline V gene has CDR1 SGHTA and CDR2 FQGTGA. There are 16 residues in the CDR3. With 5 bases removed from V and 8 bases from J, the gap between germline ends came to 19 bases. This CDR3 is CASSPGGAGGDSPLHF. CDR3 nucleotides: TGTGCCAGCAGCCCGGGTGGGGCCGGGGGTGATTCACCCCTCCACTTT. The full variable domain, with the rest looked up from reference TRBV7-3 and TRBJ1-6, is GAGVSQTPSNKVTEKGKYVELRCDPISGHTALYWYRQSLGQGPEFLIYFQGTGAADDSGLPNDRFFAVRPEGSVSTLKIQRTERGDSAVYLCASSPGGAGGDSPLHFGNGTRLTVT.

The chain has TRBV4-2 and TRBJ2-1; 10 bases are shared with TRBD2. Germline CDR1 LGHNA, CDR2 YNFKEQ. This CDR3 is built from 16 residues. The trim removed 6 bases at V and 6 bases at J, leaving 11 bases unmatched. CDR3: CASRQLTSGKGNEQFF. The CDR3 DNA reads TGTGCCAGCAGGCAACTTACTAGCGGGAAGGGCAATGAGCAGTTCTTC.

This clone has just one count. For the CDR3, the DNA is TGTGCCATCAGTGACCGCGGGAGGGCGTATAATTCACCCCTCCACTTT. Protein sequence: CAISDRGRAYNSPLHF. The V gene is TRBV10-3, the J gene TRBJ1-6; D gene uncertain. The CDR3 has 16 residues. Per the germline V gene, CDR1 is ENHRY and CDR2 is SYGVKD. V lost 3 bases and J 4 bases, leaving 13 bases between the germline ends.

The V and J genes are TRBV6-6 and TRBJ1-2; D gene uncertain. CDR1 is MNHNY, CDR2 SVGAGI, per germline (reference sequence). CDR3 length equals 10 residues. V lost 4 bases to trimming and J lost 7 bases, with 4 bases between them. In DNA, the CDR3 is TGTGCCAGCAGTTTGGGTGGCTACACCTTC. Amino acids: CASSLGGYTF.

Written as DNA, the CDR3 is TGTGCCAGCAGTGCCTTGGAGCGGGCGCCAGTCGGCACAGATACGCAGTATTTT. Amino acids: CASSALERAPVGTDTQYF. This chain connects TRBV27 to TRBJ2-3; possibly TRBD2 for D (6 bases). V was pared by 5 bases and J by 1 base, with 22 bases between. CDR3 length: 18 amino acids. The germline V gene has CDR1 MNHEY and CDR2 SMNVEV (reference sequence).

The V gene is TRBV7-8, the J gene TRBJ2-1, with TRBD2 matching over 10 bases. This CDR3 contains 17 residues. V lost 1 base to trimming and J lost 6 bases; unmatched junction nucleotides: 9. Germline assignment: CDR1 SGHVS and CDR2 FQNEAQ. The CDR3 DNA is TGTGCCAGCAGCTTAGAGGTTGAGCTAGCGGGGGTCAATGAGCAGTTCTTC. Residues: CASSLEVELAGVNEQFF. The full variable domain, rest sourced from reference TRBV7-8 and TRBJ2-1, is GAGVSQSPRYKVAKRGQDVALRCDPISGHVSLFWYQQALGQGPEFLTYFQNEAQLDKSGLPSDRFFAERPEGSVSTLKIQRTQQEDSAVYLCASSLEVELAGVNEQFFGPGTRLTVL.

The V gene is TRBV6-4, the J gene TRBJ2-7, with D possibly TRBD2 on 6 matching bases. The CDR3 is 13 amino acids. V was clipped by 5 bases and J by 4 bases, with 12 bases between them. CDR1 MRHNA and CDR2 SNTAGT come from the germline V gene. The DNA for the CDR3 is TGTGCCAGCAGTTTATCTGGGGGGTACGAGCAGTACTTC. It encodes CASSLSGGYEQYF.

CDR3 DNA sequence: TGTGCCAGCAGACCCACCCCTGAACGTATCACTGAAGCTTTCTTT. Its translation is CASRPTPERITEAFF. V usage is TRBV2 and J usage is TRBJ1-1, with unresolved D. V lost 6 bases and J 4 bases, leaving 18 bases between the germline ends. This CDR3 has 15 residues. Germline CDR1 is SNHLY and CDR2 is FYNNEI.

This clone was picked up a small number of times. V is TRBV7-9 and J is TRBJ2-1; D ambiguous. The CDR3 has 13 residues. CDR1 is SEHNR, CDR2 FQNEAQ, per germline (reference sequence). V lost 0 bases and J lost 2, with 2 bases in between. The CDR3 nucleotides read TGTGCCAGCAGCTTAGCGGCCTACAATGAGCAGTTCTTC. Protein product: CASSLAAYNEQFF.

V and J are TRBV6-5 and TRBJ2-7; D unresolved. The CDR3 runs to 11 residues. From germline, CDR1 is MNHEY and CDR2 SVGAGI. V lost 6 bases and J 6 bases, leaving 9 bases between the germline ends. As DNA, the CDR3 is TGTGCCAGCAGCAGCCCCGCCGAGCAGTACTTC. Amino acid sequence: CASSSPAEQYF.

The CDR3 reads CASSLGGRETQYF. CDR3 bases: TGTGCCAGCAGTTTGGGGGGACGGGAGACCCAGTACTTC. The rearrangement joins TRBV27 to TRBJ2-5, with a tentative D call TRBD2 (6 bases). CDR1 and CDR2 from the germline V gene are MNHEY and SMNVEV (reference sequence). CDR3 length: 13 residues. Trimming took 3 bases from V and 5 from J, leaving 10 bases between them.

The J gene is TRBJ1-4, the V gene TRBV4-3, with D unclear. The V gene's germline CDR1 is LGHNA and CDR2 YSLEER. V lost 0 bases and J 8 bases, leaving 7 bases between the germline ends. This CDR3 spans 13 amino acids. The CDR3 DNA follows: TGCGCCAGCAGCCAAGACTTGCGGGAAAAACTGTTTTTT. Its protein product is CASSQDLREKLFF.

This chain connects TRBV5-1 to TRBJ2-7; D could derive from TRBD1 or TRBD2 (5 bases each). The CDR3 runs to 13 residues. CDR1 and CDR2 (germline): SGHRS, YFSETQ. V lost 3 bases and J lost 0, with 7 bases in between. CDR3 in amino acids: CASSWGTSYEQYF. CDR3 in DNA: TGCGCCAGCAGCTGGGGGACCTCCTACGAGCAGTACTTC. Variable domain in full (rest from reference TRBV5-1 and TRBJ2-7): KAGVTQTPRYLIKTRGQQVTLSCSPISGHRSVSWYQQTPGQGLQFLFEYFSETQRNKGNFPGRFSGRQFSNSRSEMNVSTLELGDSALYLCASSWGTSYEQYFGPGTRLTVT.

This chain joins TRBV4-1 and TRBJ1-1; no firm D call. The CDR3 is 14 amino acids. The germline CDR1 and CDR2 sequences are MGHRA and YSYEKL. V lost 1 base, J lost 8 bases, and 14 bases lay in between. CDR3 protein: CASSQVGILLEAFF. The CDR3 DNA sequence: TGCGCCAGCAGCCAAGTGGGGATACTGCTAGAAGCTTTCTTT.

J is TRBJ2-5 and V is TRBV6-5; D is perhaps TRBD1 (5 bases). Germline-derived CDR1 and CDR2 are MNHEY and SVGAGI. This CDR3 comprises 13 residues. Trimming stripped 5 bases from V and 7 bases from J, with 14 bases between. The DNA of the CDR3 is TGTGCCAGCAGTAAGAACAGGCGCGGGACCCAGTACTTC. Its translation is CASSKNRRGTQYF.

This rearrangement joins TRBV7-9 to TRBJ2-5; 8 bases align to TRBD2. This CDR3 contains 16 residues. Germline CDR1 reads SEHNR; CDR2 reads FQNEAQ (reference sequence). V shed 5 bases, J shed 3 bases, and the junction held 11 bases outside the gene matches. The CDR3 DNA reads TGTGCCAGCAGCGCACGCGGGTACGGGGGGGAAGAGACCCAGTACTTC. It encodes CASSARGYGGEETQYF.

The V call is TRBV7-9, the J call TRBJ2-7, with 7 bases lining up with TRBD2. Per germline, CDR1 SEHNR and CDR2 FQNEAQ (reference sequence). The CDR3 is made up of 17 amino acids. V trimming: 1 base; J trimming: 5 bases; junction bases outside the gene matches: 14. CDR3 DNA: TGTGCCAGCAGCTTAGATCCTAGCGGCCCACCTCAGGACGAGCAGTACTTC. It yields the protein CASSLDPSGPPQDEQYF.

The chain links TRBV4-1 to TRBJ2-7, with TRBD2 matching 12 bases. Trimming removed 5 bases from V and 5 bases from J; junction bases left unmatched: 10. The length of the CDR3 is 16 residues. CDR1 and CDR2 (germline): MGHRA, YSYEKL. The CDR3 DNA is TGCGCCAGCAGCTCCTTGACTAGCGGGAGAGCCCACGAGCAGTACTTC. Encoded protein: CASSSLTSGRAHEQYF.

The V call is TRBV2, the J call TRBJ1-1; weak D call: TRBD1 (6 bases). Per germline, CDR1 SNHLY and CDR2 FYNNEI. V shed 4 bases and J shed 12 bases, with 24 bases lying between them. The CDR3 has 15 residues. The CDR3 nucleotides read TGTGCCAGCAGTGGAGGGAAGGGGACACCCGTGAAGACTTTCTTT. Encoded protein: CASSGGKGTPVKTFF.

There are a few counts of this clone. This rearrangement joins TRBV15 to TRBJ2-1, with a possible D match to TRBD2 (6 bases). The CDR3 consists of 15 residues. Germline V lookup: CDR1 LNHNV, CDR2 YYDKDF (reference sequence). V shed 5 bases and J shed 2 bases, with 13 bases lying between them. The CDR3 nucleotides are TGTGCCACCAGCGGAGGCGGGGAGGCCTACAATGAGCAGTTCTTC. This translates into CATSGGGEAYNEQFF.

The CDR3 here is CASSDRRRGNEQFF. The CDR3 nucleotides read TGTGCCAGCAGTGACCGCCGCAGGGGGAATGAGCAGTTCTTC. The chain carries TRBV2 and TRBJ2-1; 7 nucleotides agree with TRBD1. This CDR3 has 14 residues. Germline loops: CDR1 SNHLY, CDR2 FYNNEI. J gave up 7 bases and V 3 bases, and 6 bases lay outside the gene matches.

V and J are TRBV18 and TRBJ1-2; no clear D gene. V lost 3 bases, J lost 7 bases, and 18 bases lay in between. The CDR3 loop spans 15 amino acids. CDR1 and CDR2 from the germline V gene are KGHSH and LQKENI. CDR3 in DNA: TGTGCCAGCTCACCGGACGGCAGTCCCTCGCGTGGCTACACCTTC. Its translation is CASSPDGSPSRGYTF.

This clone was seen more than once but under ten times. The chain carries TRBV27 and TRBJ2-2; no definite D call. The CDR3 runs to 12 residues. In germline, CDR1 is MNHEY, CDR2 SMNVEV (reference sequence). Trimming removed 6 bases at V and 8 bases at J, with 10 bases between. The CDR3 is CASSQTVGELFF. The CDR3, as DNA: TGTGCCAGCAGCCAGACGGTGGGGGAGCTGTTTTTT.

The chain has TRBV29-1 and TRBJ2-1; TRBD2 aligns across 8 bases. Unmatched junction bases numbered 4, after V lost 4 bases and J lost 8 bases. Germline V gives CDR1 SQVTM, CDR2 ANQGSEA. The CDR3 length is 12 residues. CDR3 nucleotides: TGCAGCGTTGTGACGGGGGGGGATGAGCAGTTCTTC. It encodes CSVVTGGDEQFF.

This chain joins TRBV7-3 and TRBJ2-1; a possible D gene is TRBD2 (5 bases). The CDR3 is made up of 11 amino acids. Trimming shortened V by 8 bases and J by 9 bases, and 11 bases separated the two germline ends. Germline CDR1 is SGHTA and CDR2 is FQGTGA. CDR3 residues: CASGNRGEQFF. The CDR3 region has the DNA TGTGCCAGCGGGAACCGGGGTGAGCAGTTCTTC.

The chain couples TRBV5-1 to TRBJ1-1; possible D gene TRBD1, 5 bases. CDR3 length: 14 amino acids. CDR1 is SGHRS and CDR2 is YFSETQ in the germline V gene. Trimming took 4 bases from V and 4 from J, leaving 14 bases between them. CDR3 DNA sequence: TGCGCCAGCAGCCCCATACAGGACGCCACTGAAGCTTTCTTT. This translates into CASSPIQDATEAFF.

The chain is built from TRBV11-3 and TRBJ2-1; D call uncertain. Trimming removed 5 bases from V and 2 bases from J, with 13 bases in between. The CDR3 length is 15 residues. The germline V gene encodes CDR1 SGHNT and CDR2 YENEEA. CDR3 protein: CASSQVREAYNEQFF. CDR3 nucleotides: TGTGCCAGCAGCCAGGTTCGTGAGGCCTACAATGAGCAGTTCTTC. The full variable domain, its missing parts supplied by reference TRBV11-3 and TRBJ2-1, is EAGVVQSPRYKIIEKKQPVAFWCNPISGHNTLYWYLQNLGQGPELLIRYENEEAVDDSQLPKDRFSAERLKGVDSTLKIQPAELGDSAVYLCASSQVREAYNEQFFGPGTRLTVL.

V is TRBV6-6 and J is TRBJ2-7; TRBD1 matches at 9 bases. The CDR3 length is 15 residues. Trimming removed 7 bases from V and 2 bases from J; junction bases left unmatched: 9. The germline gives CDR1 MNHNY, CDR2 SVGAGI (reference sequence). Here the CDR3 DNA reads TGTGCCAGCAACCGCTTACAGGGGGCCGCCTACGAGCAGTACTTC. Its translation is CASNRLQGAAYEQYF.

The CDR3 DNA sequence: TGTGCCAGCAGGCCCTGGGGGGGCTACGAGCAGTACTTC. Protein sequence: CASRPWGGYEQYF. This rearrangement joins TRBV2 to TRBJ2-7, with TRBD2 matching 7 bases. The CDR3 covers 13 residues. CDR1 is SNHLY, CDR2 FYNNEI, per germline. With V trimmed by 6 bases and J by 3 bases, 5 bases remained unmatched. Full variable domain (remainder filled in from reference TRBV2 and TRBJ2-7): EPEVTQTPSHQVTQMGQEVILRCVPISNHLYFYWYRQILGQKVEFLVSFYNNEISEKSEIFDDQFSVERPDGSNFTLKIRSTKLEDSAMYFCASRPWGGYEQYFGPGTRLTVT.

This rearrangement joins TRBV6-5 to TRBJ2-1; no clear D gene. Germline CDR1 MNHEY, CDR2 SVGAGI. The V end lost 6 bases, the J end lost 0 bases, and 12 bases lay between the germline ends. The CDR3 has 15 amino acids. DNA for the CDR3: TGTGCCAGCAGCGTTGGGGAAAACTCCTACAATGAGCAGTTCTTC. This sequence encodes CASSVGENSYNEQFF.